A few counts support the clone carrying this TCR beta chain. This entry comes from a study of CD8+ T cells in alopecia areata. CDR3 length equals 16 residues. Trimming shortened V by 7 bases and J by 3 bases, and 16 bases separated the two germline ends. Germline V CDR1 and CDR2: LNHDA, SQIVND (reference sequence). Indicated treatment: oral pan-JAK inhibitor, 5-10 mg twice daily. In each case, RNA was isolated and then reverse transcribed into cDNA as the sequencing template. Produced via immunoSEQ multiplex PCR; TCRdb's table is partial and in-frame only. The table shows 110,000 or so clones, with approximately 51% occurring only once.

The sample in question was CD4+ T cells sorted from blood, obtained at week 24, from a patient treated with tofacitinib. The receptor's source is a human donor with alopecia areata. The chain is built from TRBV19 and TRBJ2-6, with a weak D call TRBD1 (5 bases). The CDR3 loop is CASTPSWGRGANVLTF. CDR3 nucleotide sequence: TGTGCCAGTACCCCATCGTGGGGCCGTGGGGCCAACGTCCTGACTTTC.